The clone carrying this TCR beta chain was seen once. Its antigen is still unknown. The data stem from a study of cytomegalovirus exposure and HLA in healthy donors. CDR3 length: 16 amino acids. CDR1 is MNHEY and CDR2 is SVGAGI in the germline V gene. V lost 0 bases to trimming and J lost 10 bases; unmatched junction nucleotides: 7. Primers for the PCR totalled 60 Vbeta and 13 Jbeta. The table came from immunoSEQ multiplex PCR; TCRdb's copy has only in-frame clones and leaves some out. The sample carries 95,000 or so clones, approximately 77% recorded once. The study's findings and limits: Cytomegalovirus association was listed for approximately 150 TCR beta chains. There were some public TCRs occurring in many donors, but most TCR sequences were rare. The authors later linked a missense DCLRE1C variant to TCR beta V- and J-gene trimming.

The sequence was collected from a woman in her 40s in good health and CMV-seronegative. The V and J genes are TRBV6-5 and TRBJ1-6; 9 nucleotides match TRBD1. Input material: PBMCs. The CDR3, as DNA: TGTGCCAGCAGTTACTCTCACGGGACAGGGCAATCACCCCTCCACTTT. It yields the protein CASSYSHGTGQSPLHF.